The 9 T cell receptor beta chains listed next were all sequenced from one sample in a study of blood T cells in healthy people across ages. A J-beta primer mix and a sample-barcoded 5' primer were used in a second PCR of about 7 to 12 cycles. In TCRdb, the 5' RACE reads were re-called with MiXCR into one record per CDR3 protein. The sample contains 700,000 to 950,000 distinct CDR3 sequences, more than 40% of which appear only once. The sequencing input was blood. The receptor source for this set is an older woman in good health.

This rearrangement joins TRBV18 to TRBJ2-5; tentatively, D is TRBD2 (6 bases). The J call may not be correct, given that the DNA end is closer to TRBJ2-7. The CDR3 has 13 residues. Germline CDR1 KGHSH, CDR2 LQKENI. The DNA for the CDR3 is TGTGCCAGCTCACCATCGGGGGACTACGAGCAGTACTTC. Amino acids: CASSPSGDYEQYF.

This clonotype was counted at least ten times. The rearrangement uses TRBV5-1 and TRBJ2-3; the match to TRBD2 covers 9 bases. This CDR3 spans 19 amino acids. After removal of 4 bases from V and 0 bases from J, the junction contained 15 bases not matched to a gene. CDR1 and CDR2 from the germline V gene are SGHRS and YFSETQ. CDR3 coding DNA: TGCGCCAGCAGCGTGAAGCGCGGGGGGGTTGGACGTAGCACAGATACGCAGTATTTT. Translation gives CASSVKRGGVGRSTDTQYF.

Regarding this clonotype: Sequence at one end of the junction differs from germline and may be a read error. The chain has TRBV12-3 or TRBV12-4 and TRBJ2-2; no firm D call. The CDR3 loop spans 14 amino acids. Here the CDR3 DNA reads TGTGCCAGCAGGTTAGGCGGGAACACCGGGGAGCTGTTTTTT. It codes for CASRLGGNTGELFF.

This clonotype was recorded many times. Compared with germline, one end of the junction differs, possibly owing to a read error. The J gene is TRBJ2-7, the V gene TRBV5-1; D might be TRBD1 (5 bases). The CDR3 runs 16 residues. Germline V gene lookup returns CDR1 SGHRS and CDR2 YFSETQ. Here the CDR3 reads CASSLVSGRVSDEQYF. DNA of the CDR3: TGCGCCAGCAGCTTGGTTTCGGGCAGGGTCTCCGACGAGCAGTACTTC.

A remark on this clonotype: This may come from a read error, since a much larger clone is one base off. This chain joins TRBV4-3 and TRBJ1-6; a weak D match, TRBD1 (5 bases). CDR1 and CDR2 (germline): LGHNA, YSLEER. Trimming took 2 bases from V and 12 from J, leaving 17 bases between them. This CDR3 region has 15 residues. This CDR3 reads CASSQQSQGCEPLHF. CDR3 in DNA: TGCGCCAGCAGCCAACAAAGCCAGGGATGTGAACCCCTCCACTTT.

The V and J genes are TRBV18 and TRBJ1-4, with 10 bases that match TRBD1. The germline V gene encodes CDR1 KGHSH and CDR2 LQKENI. The CDR3 sequence is 18 residues long. Losses at the gene ends were 1 base for V and 6 bases for J; bases not matched to a gene: 11. CDR3 sequence reads: CASSPLFISGTGDEKLFF. CDR3 bases: TGTGCCAGCTCACCACTATTTATTTCCGGGACAGGGGATGAAAAACTGTTTTTT.

This clonotype was observed a few times. The chain links TRBV14 to TRBJ2-7; a weak D match, TRBD2 (7 bases). The ends were cut back, 4 bases at V and 3 bases at J, with 16 bases in the middle. This CDR3 spans 15 amino acids. The germline CDR1 and CDR2 sequences are SGHDN and FVKESK. CDR3 bases: TGTGCCAGCAGCCCAGCGGGGACACCCGACTACGAGCAGTACTTC. This gives the protein CASSPAGTPDYEQYF. Combining the CDR3 with reference TRBV14 and TRBJ2-7 gives the whole variable domain EAGVTQFPSHSVIEKGQTVTLRCDPISGHDNLYWYRRVMGKEIKFLLHFVKESKQDESGMPNNRFLAERTGGTYSTLKVQPAELEDSGVYFCASSPAGTPDYEQYFGPGTRLTVT.

The rearrangement links TRBV7-2 to TRBJ2-1; D is uncertain. Trimming stripped 2 bases from V and 7 bases from J, with 3 bases between. Germline-derived CDR1 and CDR2 are SGHTA and FQGNSA. The CDR3 sequence is 11 residues long. As DNA, the CDR3 is TGTGCCAGCAGCTTAATGAATGAGCAGTTCTTC. Protein sequence: CASSLMNEQFF.

This clonotype was found a few times. This chain links TRBV2 with TRBJ2-3; D possibly corresponds to TRBD1 (5 bases). V was trimmed by 11 bases and J by 3 bases, leaving 18 bases between them. CDR1 and CDR2 (germline): SNHLY, FYNNEI. The CDR3 extends over 14 amino acids. Here the CDR3 DNA reads TGTGCCCGCTATAGGGGCAAGGGAACAGATACGCAGTATTTT. Protein product: CARYRGKGTDTQYF.